The T cell receptor beta chain under discussion was sequenced for a study of T cells after yellow fever vaccination. Study results and limitations: Reappearing after the booster were most of the clones from primary vaccination (roughly 95% CD4, about 88% CD8). Researchers report a weaker secondary response that nonetheless peaked faster, day 5 versus 15. Shared CD4/CD8 clonotypes were a small share, likely from convergent recombination.

The CDR3 length is 14 residues. Germline V gene sequence: CDR1 SGHTA, CDR2 FQGNSA. The ends were cut back, 5 bases at V and 0 bases at J, with 10 bases in the middle. This clonotype was picked up a small number of times. The antigen remains undetermined. TCRdb itself ran the 5' RACE reads through MiXCR, one entry per CDR3 protein. The table has some 260,000 distinct CDR3 sequences, around 5.3% seen once. The sequencing here drew on CD4+ T cells sorted from PBMCs, taken on the day of the yellow fever booster vaccination. This clonotype was sampled from a young man who received the YFV17D yellow fever vaccine. V usage is TRBV7-2 and J usage is TRBJ1-1; possible D gene TRBD1, 5 bases. The CDR3 DNA follows: TGTGCCAGCAGCCCGAGGACAATGAACACTGAAGCTTTCTTT. Translation gives CASSPRTMNTEAFF. The full variable domain, its missing parts supplied by reference TRBV7-2 and TRBJ1-1, is GAGVSQSPSNKVTEKGKDVELRCDPISGHTALYWYRQSLGQGLEFLIYFQGNSAPDKSGLPSDRFSAERTGGSVSTLTIQRTQQEDSAVYLCASSPRTMNTEAFFGQGTRLTVV.